A selection of T cell receptor beta chains follows, all from one sample in a study of tumor and adjacent non-tumor tissue in lung cancer. Using its own MiXCR run on the multiplex PCR reads, TCRdb lists one record per CDR3 protein. The sample includes some 77,000 distinct CDR3 sequences, around 70% seen only once; the top ten take 10% to 15%. Sequencing was performed on lung tumor tissue. Receptors were obtained from a woman aged 70-85 years with non-small cell lung cancer. Each CDR3 is given with its conserved first and last residue. A D gene is named only where the DNA matches it firmly. Clone size is not always given. Where it is, it says once, few, many or a class for expanded clones.

D: NA; size: once; J: TRBJ2-2; V: TRBV6-1; DNA: TGTGCCATCTCCCTCCAGGTCAACACTGGGGAGCTGTTTTTT; CDR3: CAISLQVNTGELFF
D: NA; size: NA; J: TRBJ2-7; V: TRBV30; DNA: TGTGCCTGGAGTGTATTCGGGGGATCCTACGAGCAGTACTTC; CDR3: CAWSVFGGSYEQYF
D: TRBD2; size: NA; J: TRBJ2-1; V: TRBV4-2; DNA: TGTGCCAGCAGCCAGGGGACTAGCGACTACAATGAGCATTTCTTC; CDR3: CASSQGTSDYNEHFF
D: TRBD2; size: many; J: TRBJ2-1; V: TRBV12-3/TRBV12-4; DNA: TGTGCCAGCAGTTTCGGGACTAGCGGGAGGATTGAGCAGTTCTTC; CDR3: CASSFGTSGRIEQFF
D: NA; size: NA; J: TRBJ2-1; V: TRBV6-1; DNA: TGTGCCAGCAGTGAAATCGATACCTACGATGAGCAGTTCTTC; CDR3: CASSEIDTYDEQFF
D: TRBD2; size: NA; J: TRBJ2-1; V: TRBV29-1; DNA: TGCAGCGTTAATAGGGAGGGGTATGAGAAGCTCTTC; CDR3: CSVNREGYEKLF
D: NA; size: NA; J: TRBJ2-5; V: TRBV11-2; DNA: TGTGCCAGCAGCAGGGACATAACCCAAGAGACCCAGTACTTC; CDR3: CASSRDITQETQYF
D: NA; size: many; J: TRBJ1-5; V: TRBV5-4; DNA: TGTGCCAGCAGCTTGGGGGGGCGTGGGAGCAATCAGCCCCAGCATTTT; CDR3: CASSLGGRGSNQPQHF
D: TRBD1; size: NA; J: TRBJ1-1; V: TRBV6-5; DNA: TGTGCCAGTAGTTACTCTCCGACAGGGGGATTAAACACTGAAGCTTTCTTT; CDR3: CASSYSPTGGLNTEAFF
D: TRBD2; size: few; J: TRBJ2-1; V: TRBV29-1; DNA: TGCAGCGCTAGCGGGGGGTCCTACAATGAGCAGTTCTTC; CDR3: CSASGGSYNEQFF
D: NA; size: many; J: TRBJ1-5; V: TRBV28; DNA: TGTGCCAGCAGCCCGAATAGCAATCAGCCCCAGCATTTT; CDR3: CASSPNSNQPQHF
D: NA; size: NA; J: TRBJ2-7; V: TRBV4-1; DNA: TGCGCCAGCAGCCAACCGCAGGATAGGGTTACGTCCTACGAGCAGTACTTC; CDR3: CASSQPQDRVTSYEQYF
D: NA; size: NA; J: TRBJ1-2; V: TRBV6-1; DNA: TGTGCCAGCAACCCCGAGGACGGGAACTATGGCTACACCTTC; CDR3: CASNPEDGNYGYTF
D: NA; size: medium-sized; J: TRBJ2-3; V: TRBV6-6; DNA: TGTGCCAGCAGTTACTCCGTTCCAGAATTCACAGATACGCAGTATTTT; CDR3: CASSYSVPEFTDTQYF
D: NA; size: NA; J: TRBJ2-3; V: TRBV28; DNA: TGTGCCAGCAGTCGACTCCGCAGGCAGGGTGTAGCGGATACGCATTATTTT; CDR3: CASSRLRRQGVADTHYF